These 15 T cell receptor beta chains share one sample of origin, sequenced in a study of shared clonotypes between healthy human individuals. Libraries were prepared by immunoSEQ multiplex PCR; TCRdb keeps only in-frame clonotypes and omits some of them. The repertoire holds around 1.6 million clones, with approximately 98% as singletons. Sequencing was carried out using naive CD4+ T cells sorted from blood. Subset reported: CD45RA+ positively selected. The source of these receptors is a man aged 25-45 years in good health.

The chain uses TRBV5-1 and TRBJ2-3, with 11 bases aligning to TRBD2. The CDR3 spans 17 residues. CDR1 and CDR2 from the germline V gene are SGHRS and YFSETQ. V dropped 1 base and J dropped 4; count of bases not matched to a gene: 8. The CDR3 is CASSLFPTSGSSDTQYF. The DNA for the CDR3 is TGCGCCAGCAGCTTGTTCCCTACTAGCGGGAGCTCAGATACGCAGTATTTT.

J is TRBJ1-5 and V is TRBV18, with D perhaps matching TRBD1 (5 bases). CDR1 is KGHSH and CDR2 is LQKENI in the germline V gene. There are 15 residues in the CDR3. With 3 bases removed from V and 2 bases from J, the gap between germline ends came to 11 bases. CDR3 region: CASSPGGMGNQPQHF. In DNA form, the CDR3 reads TGTGCCAGCTCACCTGGGGGGATGGGCAATCAGCCCCAGCATTTT.

The J gene is TRBJ2-1, the V gene TRBV25-1; tentatively, D is TRBD2 (5 bases). V dropped 7 bases and J dropped 7 bases, with 8 bases sitting between them. Germline lookup yields CDR1 MGHDK and CDR2 SYGVNS. The CDR3 totals 11 residues. The CDR3 coding sequence is TGTGCCAGCAAGAGGGTGAATGAGCAGTTCTTC. Translating gives CASKRVNEQFF.

The gene calls are TRBV29-1 and TRBJ2-1; 10 positions match TRBD1. Germline CDR1 is SQVTM and CDR2 is ANQGSEA. V lost 6 bases, J lost 7 bases, and 12 bases stayed unmatched. This CDR3 region has 15 residues. The CDR3 DNA follows: TGCAGCGTGCTTCCCCGGGACAGGGGACGAAATGAGCAGTTCTTC. Translating gives CSVLPRDRGRNEQFF.

V usage is TRBV28 and J usage is TRBJ2-7, with TRBD1 as a possible D gene (5 bases). The CDR3 length is 12 residues. Germline-derived CDR1 and CDR2 are MDHEN and SYDVKM. V was trimmed by 10 bases and J by 1 base, leaving 11 bases between them. The CDR3 sequence is CAIQGPSYEQYF. In DNA form, the CDR3 reads TGTGCCATCCAGGGCCCGTCCTACGAGCAGTACTTC. Full variable domain (missing parts from reference TRBV28 and TRBJ2-7): DVKVTQSSRYLVKRTGEKVFLECVQDMDHENMFWYRQDPGLGLRLIYFSYDVKMKEKGDIPEGYSVSREKKERFSLILESASTNQTSMYLCAIQGPSYEQYFGPGTRLTVT.

The rearrangement joins TRBV7-3 to TRBJ2-4, with 8 bases matching TRBD1. V was pared by 5 bases and J by 0 bases, with 6 bases of the junction left unmatched. Germline-derived CDR1 and CDR2 are SGHTA and FQGTGA. This CDR3 has 16 amino acids. The chain's CDR3 is CASSPRTGLAKNIQYF. DNA for the CDR3: TGTGCCAGCAGCCCGAGGACAGGGTTAGCCAAAAACATTCAGTACTTC.

This chain joins TRBV15 and TRBJ1-5; no clear D. CDR3 size: 13 residues. From germline, CDR1 is LNHNV and CDR2 YYDKDF (reference sequence). Trimming removed 3 bases from V and 6 bases from J, with 9 bases in between. CDR3 protein: CATSSGVSQPQHF. The CDR3 region has the DNA TGTGCCACCAGCAGCGGGGTCAGTCAGCCCCAGCATTTT.

The chain has TRBV29-1 and TRBJ2-2; 15 bases are a match to TRBD2. The junction had 3 bases not matched to a gene; V was cut back by 7 bases and J by 0 bases. The germline V gene encodes CDR1 SQVTM and CDR2 ANQGSEA. The CDR3 has 16 residues. CDR3 sequence reads: CSARTSGRANTGELFF. The CDR3 region has the DNA TGCAGCGCAAGGACTAGCGGGAGGGCGAACACCGGGGAGCTGTTTTTT.

The rearrangement joins TRBV30 to TRBJ2-1; 8 bases fit TRBD2. The CDR3 covers 14 residues. CDR1 and CDR2 from the germline V gene are GTSNPN and SVGIG (reference sequence). The junction had 17 bases not matched to a gene; V was cut back by 5 bases and J by 14 bases. The CDR3: CAWGRSSGQPQEFF. In DNA form, the CDR3 reads TGTGCCTGGGGGAGGTCTAGCGGGCAACCTCAGGAGTTCTTC.

The genes are TRBV7-2 and TRBJ2-7; D uncertain. Germline V gives CDR1 SGHTA, CDR2 FQGNSA. Trimming took 4 bases from V and 2 from J, leaving 12 bases between them. The CDR3 spans 14 residues. The CDR3 DNA sequence: TGTGCCAGCAGCTCCCGGACCGGGCCCTACGAGCAGTACTTC. Protein sequence: CASSSRTGPYEQYF.

J is TRBJ2-7 and V is TRBV2; 13 positions match TRBD2. CDR1 and CDR2 from the germline V gene are SNHLY and FYNNEI. The V gene end was trimmed by 5 bases and the J gene end by 0 bases; junction bases not matched to a gene: 16. The CDR3 totals 20 residues. CDR3 sequence reads: CASSTPRTSGSGESSYEQYF. In DNA form, the CDR3 reads TGTGCCAGCAGTACCCCCCGGACTAGCGGGAGCGGGGAGAGCTCCTACGAGCAGTACTTC.

The rearrangement uses TRBV12-2 and TRBJ2-5. TRBV12-2 is assigned pseudogene status. CDR3 length: 15 amino acids. CDR3 DNA sequence: TGTGCAAGTCGCTTAGTGCTGGGAGAGGGGGAGACCCAGTACTTC. Translating it yields CASRLVLGEGETQYF.

The chain links TRBV7-9 to TRBJ2-1, with TRBD2 identical over 10 bases. J lost 8 bases, V lost 5 bases, and 12 bases had no gene match. The CDR3 has 16 amino acids. Germline V gives CDR1 SEHNR, CDR2 FQNEAQ (reference sequence). The CDR3 loop reads CASSAVAGGVSHEQFF. The CDR3 nucleotides are TGTGCCAGCAGCGCTGTAGCGGGAGGCGTTTCCCATGAGCAGTTCTTC.

This clone was seen just once. The chain carries TRBV7-3 and TRBJ2-3; D might be TRBD2 (7 bases). Trimming stripped 5 bases from V and 4 bases from J, with 19 bases between. The CDR3 length is 16 residues. Per the germline V gene, CDR1 is SGHTA and CDR2 is FQGTGA. CDR3 nucleotide sequence: TGTGCCAGCAGCGCCGATAAGCGGGGACAAGCAGATACGCAGTATTTT. Translating gives CASSADKRGQADTQYF.

V gene TRBV30 combines with J gene TRBJ1-2, with 11 nucleotides matching TRBD1. In germline, CDR1 is GTSNPN, CDR2 SVGIG (reference sequence). The CDR3 contains 14 residues. With V trimmed by 3 bases and J by 5 bases, 5 bases remained unmatched. CDR3 protein: CAWRRTGGWYGYTF. The CDR3, as DNA: TGTGCCTGGAGGCGGACAGGGGGCTGGTATGGCTACACCTTC.